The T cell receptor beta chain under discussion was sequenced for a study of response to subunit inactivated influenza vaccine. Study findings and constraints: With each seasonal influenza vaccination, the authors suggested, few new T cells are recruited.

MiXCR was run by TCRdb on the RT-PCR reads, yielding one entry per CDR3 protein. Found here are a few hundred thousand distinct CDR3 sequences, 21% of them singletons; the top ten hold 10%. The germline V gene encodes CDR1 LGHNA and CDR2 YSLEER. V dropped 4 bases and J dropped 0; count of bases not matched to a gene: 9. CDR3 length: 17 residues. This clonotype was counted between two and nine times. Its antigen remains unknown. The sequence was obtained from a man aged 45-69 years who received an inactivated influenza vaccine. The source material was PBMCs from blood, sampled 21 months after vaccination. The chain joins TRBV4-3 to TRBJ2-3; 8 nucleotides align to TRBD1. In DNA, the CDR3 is TGCGCCAGCAGCCGGACAGGGCATAGCTCTAGCACAGATACGCAGTATTTT. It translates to CASSRTGHSSSTDTQYF.